The 26 T cell receptor beta chains below were found in one sample sequenced in a study of cytomegalovirus exposure and HLA in healthy donors. 60 Vbeta and 13 Jbeta primers were used in PCR. Method: immunoSEQ multiplex PCR; TCRdb's copy keeps in-frame clones and lacks some. The sample has some 130,000 clones; 70% to 80% are singletons. Sequences were obtained from PBMCs. These receptors were collected from a man between 50 and 59 years old in good health and CMV-seronegative.

The chain carries TRBV10-3 and TRBJ2-5, with unresolved D. With the DNA end fitting TRBJ2-7 better, the J assignment may be wrong. The CDR3 runs to 14 residues. Germline V gene lookup returns CDR1 ENHRY and CDR2 SYGVKD. The CDR3 spells CAISHGTGDYEQYF. Written as DNA, the CDR3 is TGTGCCATCAGCCATGGCACCGGTGACTACGAGCAGTACTTC.

The chain employs TRBV6-5 and TRBJ2-5; possible D gene TRBD2, 6 bases. The CDR3 is 16 residues long. V lost 2 bases, J lost 2 bases, and 15 bases lay in between. Germline values: CDR1 MNHEY, CDR2 SVGAGI. The chain's CDR3 is CASSYAGAGRQETQYF. In nucleotides, the CDR3 is TGTGCCAGCAGTTACGCTGGGGCAGGGAGGCAAGAGACCCAGTACTTC.

The chain joins TRBV6-5 to TRBJ2-7; weak D call: TRBD2 (7 bases). There are 14 residues in the CDR3. Trimming took off 6 bases at V and 2 bases at J, with 14 bases between the two ends. Germline CDR1 reads MNHEY; CDR2 reads SVGAGI. The CDR3 loop reads CASSLGGGPYEQYF. For the CDR3, the DNA is TGTGCCAGCAGCTTAGGGGGGGGACCCTACGAGCAGTACTTC.

V is TRBV25-1 and J is TRBJ2-2, with 12 nucleotides matching TRBD2. The CDR3 is 16 residues long. Losses at the gene ends were 5 bases for V and 1 base for J; bases not matched to a gene: 2. Germline values: CDR1 MGHDK, CDR2 SYGVNS. The DNA of the CDR3 is TGTGCCAGCAGTCAACTAGCGGGAGGGAACACCGGGGAGCTGTTTTTT. Translation gives CASSQLAGGNTGELFF.

This CDR3 is CSVGASGRGDTQYF. The CDR3 DNA reads TGCAGCGTTGGCGCTAGCGGGAGGGGAGATACGCAGTATTTT. The V call is TRBV29-1, the J call TRBJ2-3, with 12 bases fitting TRBD2. The junction had 4 bases not matched to a gene; V was cut back by 4 bases and J by 5 bases. Germline values: CDR1 SQVTM, CDR2 ANQGSEA. CDR3 length equals 14 residues.

The chain couples TRBV5-1 to TRBJ2-2; D is uncertain. Germline-derived CDR1 and CDR2 are SGHRS and YFSETQ. This CDR3 spans 15 amino acids. Trimming cost V 4 bases and J 1 base, with 11 bases left between them. CDR3 DNA sequence: TGCGCCAGCAGCCAGATGACTTTGAACACCGGGGAGCTGTTTTTT. This translates into CASSQMTLNTGELFF. Using reference TRBV5-1 and TRBJ2-2 for the parts outside the CDR3, the full variable domain is KAGVTQTPRYLIKTRGQQVTLSCSPISGHRSVSWYQQTPGQGLQFLFEYFSETQRNKGNFPGRFSGRQFSNSRSEMNVSTLELGDSALYLCASSQMTLNTGELFFGEGSRLTVL.

The rearrangement links TRBV18 to TRBJ2-1; a possible D gene is TRBD2 (5 bases). V shed 0 bases and J shed 0 bases, with 9 bases lying between them. The CDR3 is 16 residues long. Germline V CDR1 and CDR2: KGHSH, LQKENI. In DNA, the CDR3 is TGTGCCAGCTCACCACCGGGAGTAAGCTCCTACAATGAGCAGTTCTTC. It encodes CASSPPGVSSYNEQFF. The whole variable domain, remainder taken from reference TRBV18 and TRBJ2-1, is NAGVMQNPRHLVRRRGQEARLRCSPMKGHSHVYWYRQLPEEGLKFMVYLQKENIIDESGMPKERFSAEFPKEGPSILRIQQVVRGDSAAYFCASSPPGVSSYNEQFFGPGTRLTVL.

This chain joins TRBV5-1 and TRBJ2-5, with D tentatively TRBD2 (5 bases). Germline V CDR1 and CDR2: SGHRS, YFSETQ. The CDR3 totals 11 residues. Between the trimmed V and J ends, which lost 0 bases and 14 bases, there was a span of 11 bases. The CDR3 sequence: CASSLAGELYF. CDR3 nucleotide sequence: TGCGCCAGCAGCTTGGCCGGGGAACTATACTTC.

The sample holds a few counts of this clone. The chain uses TRBV7-9 and TRBJ2-5, with D possibly matching TRBD2 (5 bases). Trimming took 5 bases from V and 7 from J, leaving 11 bases between them. The CDR3 extends over 12 amino acids. Per the germline V gene, CDR1 is SEHNR and CDR2 is FQNEAQ (reference sequence). CDR3 coding DNA: TGTGCCAGCAGCGCGGGTACGGGGACCCAGTACTTC. This translates into CASSAGTGTQYF. Filled out from reference TRBV7-9 and TRBJ2-5, the complete variable domain reads DTGVSQNPRHKITKRGQNVTFRCDPISEHNRLYWYRQTLGQGPEFLTYFQNEAQLEKSRLLSDRFSAERPKGSFSTLEIQRTEQGDSAMYLCASSAGTGTQYFGPGTRLLVL.

The gene calls are TRBV11-3 and TRBJ2-5; 7 nucleotides line up with TRBD1. The CDR3 extends over 13 amino acids. Trimming at V came to 5 bases and at J to 5 bases, leaving 5 bases not matched to a gene. Germline CDR1 and CDR2: SGHNT and YENEEA. The CDR3 DNA reads TGTGCCAGCAGCCTCACAGGGGATGAGACCCAGTACTTC. Amino acid sequence: CASSLTGDETQYF.

The DNA for the CDR3 is TGTGCCAGCAGCCCCACTGGGGGCCCAGGCGAGACCCAGTACTTC. Translating it yields CASSPTGGPGETQYF. The genes are TRBV7-3 and TRBJ2-5; D perhaps matches TRBD1 (6 bases). Germline-derived CDR1 and CDR2 are SGHTA and FQGTGA. V lost 5 bases, J lost 5 bases, and 18 bases lay in between. The length of the CDR3 is 15 residues.

The chain employs TRBV4-3 and TRBJ1-2, with a possible D match to TRBD1 (5 bases). V lost 0 bases and J lost 7, with 18 bases in between. Germline lookup yields CDR1 LGHNA and CDR2 YSLEER. The CDR3 is 16 amino acids. This chain's CDR3 is CASSQDTGRGLGGYTF. The CDR3 region has the DNA TGCGCCAGCAGCCAAGATACGGGGCGGGGGTTGGGTGGCTACACCTTC.

This clone was counted a few times. The J gene is TRBJ2-7, the V gene TRBV4-1; TRBD2 matches at 7 bases. CDR1 and CDR2 (germline): MGHRA, YSYEKL. Unmatched junction bases numbered 8, after V lost 0 bases and J lost 3 bases. The length of the CDR3 is 16 residues. CDR3 sequence (DNA): TGCGCCAGCAGCCAAGATCGGAAGGGAGGGTTCTACGAGCAGTACTTC. Translation gives CASSQDRKGGFYEQYF.

The chain uses TRBV6-5 and TRBJ1-1; D remains ambiguous. The V gene's germline CDR1 is MNHEY and CDR2 SVGAGI. With 6 bases removed from V and 4 bases from J, the gap between germline ends came to 18 bases. The CDR3 is 15 amino acids. The CDR3 protein is CASSTLPSRSTEAFF. The DNA of the CDR3 is TGTGCCAGCAGCACCCTCCCCTCTCGGAGCACTGAAGCTTTCTTT.

The chain links TRBV18 to TRBJ1-2, with 7 bases aligning to TRBD1. V was pared by 3 bases and J by 2 bases, with 12 bases of the junction left unmatched. The CDR3 has 17 residues. CDR1 and CDR2 from the germline V gene are KGHSH and LQKENI. The CDR3 is CASSPVTGARANYGYTF. CDR3 nucleotide sequence: TGTGCCAGCTCACCTGTCACAGGGGCCAGGGCAAACTATGGCTACACCTTC.

DNA of the CDR3: TGTGCCAGCAGTGAGATCAGGGGGTCCACTGGCTACACCTTC. Amino acids: CASSEIRGSTGYTF. The chain has TRBV6-1 and TRBJ1-2; 7 bases are a match to TRBD1. CDR1 is MNHNS and CDR2 is SASEGT in the germline V gene. The CDR3 is 14 residues long. Trimming removed 3 bases from V and 7 bases from J; junction bases left unmatched: 8.

This clone has just a few counts. This chain connects TRBV6-5 to TRBJ2-3, with 12 bases fitting TRBD1. V dropped 2 bases and J dropped 6; count of bases not matched to a gene: 3. The V gene's germline CDR1 is MNHEY and CDR2 SVGAGI. This CDR3 is 15 amino acids long. The CDR3 DNA follows: TGTGCCAGCAGTTACGGGACAGGGGGCGCGGATACGCAGTATTTT. It translates to CASSYGTGGADTQYF.

CDR3 sequence (DNA): TGTGCCAGCAGGGCAGACATCACCGGGGAGCTGTTTTTT. Translation gives CASRADITGELFF. The chain couples TRBV6-6 to TRBJ2-2, with D uncertain. Germline V CDR1 and CDR2: MNHNY, SVGAGI (reference sequence). The CDR3 loop spans 13 amino acids. V gave up 6 bases and J gave up 4 bases, with 9 bases separating them.

V is TRBV19 and J is TRBJ1-1; D is unclear. CDR3 length: 15 residues. CDR1 is LNHDA, CDR2 SQIVND, per germline (reference sequence). Trimming took off 6 bases at V and 4 bases at J, with 18 bases between the two ends. The CDR3 region has the DNA TGTGCCAGTAGCCCTGCCCCCCGACTTGGCACTGAAGCTTTCTTT. This encodes CASSPAPRLGTEAFF.

The chain recombines TRBV6-6 with TRBJ2-7; 8 bases agree with TRBD1. V lost 8 bases, J lost 6 bases, and 12 bases stayed unmatched. Germline V lookup: CDR1 MNHNY, CDR2 SVGAGI (reference sequence). The CDR3 has 14 residues. The CDR3 DNA sequence: TGTGCCAGCTCGCTCGCAGGACAGGGCGGCGAGCAGTACTTC. Residues: CASSLAGQGGEQYF.

The V call is TRBV21-1, the J call TRBJ1-2; TRBD1 reflects the table's D call only, with no check against the DNA. TRBV21-1 is designated a pseudogene. The CDR3 spans 14 residues. The CDR3 bases are TGTGCCAGCAGCAAAGGACAGGTAAACTATGGCTACACCTTC. Its translation: CASSKGQVNYGYTF.

The rearrangement joins TRBV4-1 to TRBJ1-1; 7 bases align to TRBD1. V shed 2 bases, J shed 3 bases, and the junction held 12 bases outside the gene matches. From germline, CDR1 is MGHRA and CDR2 YSYEKL. This CDR3 has 17 amino acids. CDR3 nucleotide sequence: TGCGCCAGCAGCCAATATGGTCCGGGGGACAGATACACTGAAGCTTTCTTT. Encoded protein: CASSQYGPGDRYTEAFF.

V is TRBV15 and J is TRBJ2-7; perhaps TRBD1 as D (7 bases). Germline V lookup: CDR1 LNHNV, CDR2 YYDKDF (reference sequence). The CDR3 extends over 14 amino acids. The V and J ends lost 0 bases and 3 bases respectively, with 9 bases between them. CDR3 bases: TGTGCCACCAGCAGAGATCAGGGGGGCTACGAGCAGTACTTC. Its protein is CATSRDQGGYEQYF.

The chain links TRBV28 to TRBJ1-4, with TRBD1 matching 7 bases. CDR1 and CDR2 (germline): MDHEN, SYDVKM. The ends lost 5 bases at V and 8 bases at J; junction bases unmatched: 14. This CDR3 is built from 16 residues. CDR3 amino acids: CASSAAVGTATEKLFF. The CDR3 DNA reads TGTGCCAGCAGTGCAGCAGTTGGGACAGCCACGGAAAAACTGTTTTTT.

J is TRBJ2-3 and V is TRBV15; 10 nucleotides align to TRBD2. Losses at the gene ends were 4 bases for V and 2 bases for J; bases not matched to a gene: 15. Germline loops: CDR1 LNHNV, CDR2 YYDKDF (reference sequence). The CDR3 runs 19 residues. This CDR3 reads CATSTSQREGWWSTDTQYF. The CDR3 coding sequence is TGTGCCACCAGCACTTCGCAGCGGGAGGGCTGGTGGTCCACAGATACGCAGTATTTT.

The J gene is TRBJ2-6, the V gene TRBV2, with D hard to call. Germline CDR1 and CDR2: SNHLY and FYNNEI. V lost 7 bases and J 2 bases, leaving 9 bases between the germline ends. This CDR3 region has 14 residues. The CDR3 spells CASTSQPGANVLTF. The CDR3 DNA reads TGTGCCAGCACGAGCCAACCTGGGGCCAACGTCCTGACTTTC.